The T cell receptor beta chain under discussion was sequenced for a study of cytomegalovirus exposure and HLA in healthy donors. The PCR contained 60 Vbeta and 13 Jbeta primers. The method was immunoSEQ multiplex PCR; TCRdb's version includes in-frame clones alone and lacks a portion of them. The sample records more than 110,000 clones, roughly 80% being singletons. This clone was counted a single time. Its antigen is not identified. Findings and limits, study-wide: Follow-up analysis later connected one missense variant in DCLRE1C with trimming of TCR beta V- and J-genes.

Germline CDR1 and CDR2: MGHDK and SYGVNS. The CDR3 has 11 residues. Trimming at V came to 9 bases and at J to 8 bases, leaving 4 bases not matched to a gene. This clonotype was obtained from a female donor in good health and CMV-seronegative. V gene TRBV25-1 combines with J gene TRBJ1-2, with 9 bases identical to TRBD1. The sequenced sample was PBMCs. For the CDR3, the DNA is TGTGCCAGTAGGGGACAGGGAGGCTACACCTTC. Translating gives CASRGQGGYTF.